Listed below are T cell receptor beta chains from one sample, sequenced in a study of T cell clusters in autoimmune cytopenias. TCRdb reprocessed the multiplex PCR reads, keeping one entry per CDR3 protein, no DNA. Recorded for this sample: roughly 16,000 distinct CDR3 sequences. Separately, the same data were catalogued under a study of T cell repertoires in aging, cancer and after chemotherapy.

The sequencing input was peripheral blood. The receptors come from a human donor in good health. Both conserved end residues are part of each CDR3. Only part of the rows carry a size: once, few, many, or a class if the clone is expanded.

len,v_gene,abundance,j_gene,CDR3aa
12,TRBV12-3/TRBV12-4,-,TRBJ1-2,CASSRLSGGYTF
16,TRBV27,-,TRBJ2-1,CASSYRTSRTYNEQFF
13,TRBV30,-,TRBJ2-5,CAWSLGGTETQYF
13,TRBV27,-,TRBJ1-1,CASSLRGVTEAFF
12,TRBV27,-,TRBJ2-7,CASSPRAGEQYF
12,TRBV11-1,medium-sized,TRBJ2-7,CASRDTSYEQYF
16,TRBV30,-,TRBJ1-2,CAWLGTGLRYSYGYTF
11,TRBV12-3/TRBV12-4,-,TRBJ2-4,CASSPEFIQYF
15,TRBV12-3/TRBV12-4,-,TRBJ2-1,CASSPGTSGYNEQFF
14,TRBV7-2,-,TRBJ2-7,CASSFSRVRDEQYF
12,TRBV19,-,TRBJ2-7,CASSENEDEQYF
11,TRBV29-1,medium-sized,TRBJ2-1,CSVRSANEQFF
13,TRBV6-5,medium-sized,TRBJ2-2,CASSYRAHGELFF
16,TRBV6-2/TRBV6-3,-,TRBJ2-3,CASSYPRTLTTDTQYF
15,TRBV18,-,TRBJ2-3,CASSPSLAETDTQYF
13,TRBV11-3,medium-sized,TRBJ2-7,CASSLALAYEQYF
13,TRBV12-3/TRBV12-4,-,TRBJ2-7,CASRGRNQYEQYF
16,TRBV6-5,-,TRBJ2-2,CASRGAREGRFGELFF
14,TRBV11-3,-,TRBJ2-1,CASSVPGQYNEQFF
15,TRBV6-5,-,TRBJ2-1,CASSPRLSSYNEQFF
15,TRBV19,medium-sized,TRBJ2-5,CASSIDRQTRETQYF
16,TRBV15,-,TRBJ2-1,CATSREGGGVLNEQFF
15,TRBV12-3/TRBV12-4,-,TRBJ2-2,CASSPSGRGDGELFF
15,TRBV27,-,TRBJ2-3,CASSPTSGSADTQYF
13,TRBV12-3/TRBV12-4,-,TRBJ1-5,CASRPTHNQPQHF
15,TRBV30,medium-sized,TRBJ2-2,CAWSNRDYLTGELFF
15,TRBV6-2/TRBV6-3,-,TRBJ2-7,CASWGGRAGDYEQYF
16,TRBV18,-,TRBJ2-3,CASSPTPTAGTDTQYF
13,TRBV29-1,medium-sized,TRBJ2-7,CSVRPTASYEQYF
13,TRBV11-3,medium-sized,TRBJ2-5,CASSFGRGETQYF
13,TRBV28,-,TRBJ2-1,CASSLVGNNEQFF
16,TRBV6-5,-,TRBJ2-2,CAVQPRSSGSPGELFF
13,TRBV5-5,-,TRBJ2-7,CASSPGVSYEQYF
15,TRBV6-5,-,TRBJ2-3,CASSYFQRGEDTQYF
12,TRBV5-6,-,TRBJ2-3,CASSQSSDTQYF
14,TRBV12-3/TRBV12-4,-,TRBJ2-1,CASTETGRYNEQFF
16,TRBV6-5,medium-sized,TRBJ2-6,CATHSDQTSGANVLTF
13,TRBV7-2,-,TRBJ2-2,CASSRPPSGELFF
13,TRBV19,medium-sized,TRBJ2-1,CASSGRPYNEQFF
17,TRBV7-9,-,TRBJ2-2,CASSLAFGRMDTGELFF
16,TRBV30,-,TRBJ2-5,CAATQFKRGAQETQYF
13,TRBV6-5,-,TRBJ2-3,CASKGQNTDTQYF
12,TRBV24-1,-,TRBJ2-7,CATATPSGEQYF
15,TRBV12-3/TRBV12-4,-,TRBJ2-7,CASSFSSGTTYEQYF
15,TRBV19,-,TRBJ2-7,CASSRTSGSSYEQYF
11,TRBV30,-,TRBJ2-7,CAWSVGGEQYF
14,TRBV19,-,TRBJ2-5,CASSIGARGETQYF
15,TRBV5-6,-,TRBJ2-1,CASSLITYTYNEQFF
13,TRBV12-3/TRBV12-4,-,TRBJ1-1,CATGGGMNTEAFF
15,TRBV11-1,-,TRBJ2-5,CASSYGAGGPETQYF
16,TRBV11-1,medium-sized,TRBJ2-2,CASSSVAGDGTGELFF